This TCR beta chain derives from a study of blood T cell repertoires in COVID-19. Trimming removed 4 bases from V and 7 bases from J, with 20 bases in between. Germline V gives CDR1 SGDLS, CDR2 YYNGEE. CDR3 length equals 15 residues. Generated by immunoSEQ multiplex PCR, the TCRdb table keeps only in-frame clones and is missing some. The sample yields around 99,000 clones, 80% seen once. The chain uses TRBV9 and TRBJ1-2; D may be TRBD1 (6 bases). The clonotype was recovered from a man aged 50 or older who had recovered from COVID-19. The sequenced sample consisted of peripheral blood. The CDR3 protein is CASSPPGGPVSGYTF. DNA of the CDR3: TGTGCCAGCAGCCCTCCGGGGGGGCCGGTTAGTGGCTACACCTTC.